This T cell receptor beta chain came from a study of blood T cell repertoires in COVID-19. Study context: The study drew acute and convalescent COVID-19 samples from the United States, Italy and Spain. Nucleic acid was either cDNA or gDNA, and it came from T cells, B-cell-depleted T cells, or PBMCs.

Study processing details: Reference gene primer amplification in the assay estimated nucleated cell counts. Some clones are missing from TCRdb's copy, which holds only in-frame ones; the method was immunoSEQ multiplex PCR. The DNA was the basis for D and trimming; V, J and clone size are from that table. This sample has fewer than 250,000 clones, with over 75% found just once. The germline CDR1 and CDR2 sequences are SNHLY and FYNNEI. This CDR3 is 11 amino acids long. The V gene end was trimmed by 6 bases and the J gene end by 10 bases; junction bases not matched to a gene: 0. V and J are TRBV2 and TRBJ2-3; 11 positions match TRBD2. Sequences were obtained from peripheral blood. The sequence was obtained from a woman aged 40-49 years who had recovered from COVID-19. The CDR3 bases are TGTGCCAGCAGGGGACTAGCGGCGCAGTATTTT. It translates to CASRGLAAQYF.